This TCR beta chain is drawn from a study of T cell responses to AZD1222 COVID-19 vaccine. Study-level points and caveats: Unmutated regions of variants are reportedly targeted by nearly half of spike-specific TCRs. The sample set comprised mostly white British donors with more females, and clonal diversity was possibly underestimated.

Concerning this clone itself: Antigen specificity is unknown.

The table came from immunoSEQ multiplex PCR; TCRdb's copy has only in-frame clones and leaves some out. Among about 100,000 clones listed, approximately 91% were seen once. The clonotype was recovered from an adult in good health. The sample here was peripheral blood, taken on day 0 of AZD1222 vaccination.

CDR3 in amino acids: CASSRRGDEQFF. The CDR3 region has the DNA TGTGCCAGCAGCCGCAGAGGGGATGAGCAGTTCTTC. J is TRBJ2-1 and V is TRBV7-9, with D perhaps TRBD1 or TRBD2 (5 bases each). Germline CDR1 reads SEHNR; CDR2 reads FQNEAQ (reference sequence). The CDR3 loop spans 12 amino acids. The V end was cut by 5 bases, the J end by 8 bases, with 10 bases between.